The source of this T cell receptor beta chain is a study of T cell responses to AZD1222 COVID-19 vaccine. Whole-study findings and limits: The study identified only a handful of AZD1222 recipients as seropositive at baseline. CD4 TCRs covered the whole spike, strongest at regions 160-218 and 743-854. Unmutated variant regions are reportedly the target of nearly half of TCRs that are spike-specific.

Of note for this clone: Its antigen is unidentified.

V lost 8 bases and J lost 9, with 11 bases in between. CDR1 WNHNN and CDR2 SYGVQD come from the germline V gene (reference sequence). CDR3 length equals 11 residues. Assay used: immunoSEQ multiplex PCR; TCRdb lists only in-frame clones, some missing. This table holds fewer than 120,000 clones, around 81% found once. This sequence originates from an adult in good health. The sample consisted of peripheral blood, taken on day 0 of AZD1222 vaccination. The gene calls are TRBV10-1 and TRBJ1-5, with unresolved D. CDR3 amino acids: CASYIFPPQHF. The CDR3 nucleotides are TGCGCCAGCTATATATTCCCGCCCCAGCATTTT.